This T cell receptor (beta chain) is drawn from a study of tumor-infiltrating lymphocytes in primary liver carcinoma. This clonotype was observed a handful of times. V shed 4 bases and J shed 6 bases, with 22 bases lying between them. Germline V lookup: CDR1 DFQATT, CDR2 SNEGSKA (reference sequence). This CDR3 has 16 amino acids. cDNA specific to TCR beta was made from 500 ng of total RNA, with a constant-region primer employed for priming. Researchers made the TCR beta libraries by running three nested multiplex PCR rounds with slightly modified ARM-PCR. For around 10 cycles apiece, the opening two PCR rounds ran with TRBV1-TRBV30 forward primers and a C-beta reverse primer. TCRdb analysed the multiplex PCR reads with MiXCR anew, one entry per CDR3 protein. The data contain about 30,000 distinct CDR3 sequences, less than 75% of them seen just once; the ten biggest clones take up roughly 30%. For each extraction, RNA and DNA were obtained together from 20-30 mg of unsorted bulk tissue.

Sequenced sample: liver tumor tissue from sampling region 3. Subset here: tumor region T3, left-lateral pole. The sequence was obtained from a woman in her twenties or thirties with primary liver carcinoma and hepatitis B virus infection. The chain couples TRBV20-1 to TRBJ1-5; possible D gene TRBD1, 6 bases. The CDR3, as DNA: TGCAGTGCTATCCCCCCGACAGGAACAATGGGTCAGCCCCAGCATTTT. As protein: CSAIPPTGTMGQPQHF.